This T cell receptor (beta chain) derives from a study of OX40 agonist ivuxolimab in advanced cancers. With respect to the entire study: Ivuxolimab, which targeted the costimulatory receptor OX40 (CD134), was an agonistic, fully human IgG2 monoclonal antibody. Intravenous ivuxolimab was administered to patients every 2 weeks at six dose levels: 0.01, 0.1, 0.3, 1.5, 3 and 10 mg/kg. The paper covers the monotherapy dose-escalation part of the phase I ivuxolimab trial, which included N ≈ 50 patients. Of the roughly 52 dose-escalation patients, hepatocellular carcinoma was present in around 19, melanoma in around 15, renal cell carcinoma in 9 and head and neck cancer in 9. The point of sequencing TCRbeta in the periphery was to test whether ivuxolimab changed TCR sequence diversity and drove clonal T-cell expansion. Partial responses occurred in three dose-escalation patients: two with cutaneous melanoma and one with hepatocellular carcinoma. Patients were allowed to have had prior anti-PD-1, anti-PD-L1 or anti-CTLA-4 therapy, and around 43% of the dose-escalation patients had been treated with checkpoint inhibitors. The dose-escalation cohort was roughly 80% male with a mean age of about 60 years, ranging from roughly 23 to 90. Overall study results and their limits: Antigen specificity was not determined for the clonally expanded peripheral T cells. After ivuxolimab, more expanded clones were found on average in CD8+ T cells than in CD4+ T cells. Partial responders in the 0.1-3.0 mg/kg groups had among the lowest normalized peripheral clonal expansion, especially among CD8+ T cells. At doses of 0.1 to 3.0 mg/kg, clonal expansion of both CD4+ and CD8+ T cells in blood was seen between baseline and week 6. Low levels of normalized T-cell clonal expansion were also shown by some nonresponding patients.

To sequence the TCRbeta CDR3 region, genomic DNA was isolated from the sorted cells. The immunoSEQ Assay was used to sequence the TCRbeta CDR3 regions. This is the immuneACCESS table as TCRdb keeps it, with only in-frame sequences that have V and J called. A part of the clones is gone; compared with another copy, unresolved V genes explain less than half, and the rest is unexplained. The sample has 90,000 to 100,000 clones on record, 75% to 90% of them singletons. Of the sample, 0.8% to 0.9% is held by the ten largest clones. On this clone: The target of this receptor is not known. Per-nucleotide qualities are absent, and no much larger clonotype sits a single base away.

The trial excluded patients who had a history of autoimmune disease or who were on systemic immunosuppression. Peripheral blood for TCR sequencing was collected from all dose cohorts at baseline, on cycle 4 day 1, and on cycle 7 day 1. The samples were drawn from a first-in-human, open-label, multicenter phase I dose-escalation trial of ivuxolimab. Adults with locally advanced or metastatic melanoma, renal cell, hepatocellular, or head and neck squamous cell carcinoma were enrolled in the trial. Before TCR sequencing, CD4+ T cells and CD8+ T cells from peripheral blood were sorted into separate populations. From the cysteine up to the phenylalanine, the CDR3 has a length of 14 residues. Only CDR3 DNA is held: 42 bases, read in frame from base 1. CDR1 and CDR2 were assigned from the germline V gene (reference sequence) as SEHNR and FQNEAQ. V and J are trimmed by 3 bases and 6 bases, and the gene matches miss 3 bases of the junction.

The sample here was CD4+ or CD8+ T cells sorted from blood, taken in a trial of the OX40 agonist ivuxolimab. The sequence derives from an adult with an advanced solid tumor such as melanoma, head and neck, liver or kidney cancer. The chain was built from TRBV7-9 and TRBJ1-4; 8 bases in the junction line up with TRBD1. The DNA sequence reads TGTGCCAGCAGCTTTGGACAGGGCTATGAAAAACTGTTTTTT. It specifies CASSFGQGYEKLFF.